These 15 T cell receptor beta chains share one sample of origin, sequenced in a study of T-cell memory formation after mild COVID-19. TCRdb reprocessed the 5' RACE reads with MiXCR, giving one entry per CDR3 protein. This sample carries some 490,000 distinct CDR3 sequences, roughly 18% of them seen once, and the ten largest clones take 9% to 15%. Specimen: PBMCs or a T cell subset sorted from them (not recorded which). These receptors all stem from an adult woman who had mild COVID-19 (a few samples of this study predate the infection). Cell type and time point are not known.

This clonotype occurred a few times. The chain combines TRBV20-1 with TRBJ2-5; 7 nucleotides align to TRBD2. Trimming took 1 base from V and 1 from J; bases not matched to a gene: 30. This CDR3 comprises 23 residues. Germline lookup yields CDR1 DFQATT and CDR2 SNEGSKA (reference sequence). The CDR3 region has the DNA TGCAGTGCTAGAGTTGCAACTCCCCGTCTCGGCGGGGGTTCCACCGGGGCCCAAGAGACCCAGTACTTC. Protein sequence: CSARVATPRLGGGSTGAQETQYF.

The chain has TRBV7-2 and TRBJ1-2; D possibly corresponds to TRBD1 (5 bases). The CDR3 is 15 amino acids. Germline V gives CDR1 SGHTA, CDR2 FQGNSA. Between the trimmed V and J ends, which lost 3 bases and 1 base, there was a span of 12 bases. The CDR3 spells CASSLEGRVNYGYTF. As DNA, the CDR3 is TGTGCCAGCAGCTTGGAGGGACGAGTTAACTATGGCTACACCTTC.

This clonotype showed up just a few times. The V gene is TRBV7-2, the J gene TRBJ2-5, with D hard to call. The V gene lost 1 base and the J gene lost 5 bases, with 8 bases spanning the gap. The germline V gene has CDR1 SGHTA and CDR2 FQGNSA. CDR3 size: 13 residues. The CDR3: CASSLGAWETQYF. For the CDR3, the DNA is TGTGCCAGCAGCTTAGGAGCGTGGGAGACCCAGTACTTC.

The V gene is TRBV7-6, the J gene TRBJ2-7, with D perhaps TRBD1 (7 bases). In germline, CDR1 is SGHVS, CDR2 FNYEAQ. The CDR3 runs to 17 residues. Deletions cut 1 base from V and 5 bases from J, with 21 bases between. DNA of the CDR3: TGTGCCAGCAGCTTAGATTACGGGAGTCGACAGGGTAACGAGCAGTACTTC. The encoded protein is CASSLDYGSRQGNEQYF.

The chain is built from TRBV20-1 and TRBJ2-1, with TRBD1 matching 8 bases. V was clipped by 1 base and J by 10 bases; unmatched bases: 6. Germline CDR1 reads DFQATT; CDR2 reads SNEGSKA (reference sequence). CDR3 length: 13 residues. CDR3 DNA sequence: TGCAGTGCTAGAGCGCCAGGGGGCGTAGAGCAGTTCTTC. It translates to CSARAPGGVEQFF.

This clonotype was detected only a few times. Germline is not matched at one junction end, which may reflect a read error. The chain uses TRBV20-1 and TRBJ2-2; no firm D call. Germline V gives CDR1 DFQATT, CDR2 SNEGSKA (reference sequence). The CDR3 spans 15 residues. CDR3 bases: TGCAGTGCAAGAGGTTTCAGCCGGGCCACCGGGGAGCTGTTTTTT. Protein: CSARGFSRATGELFF.

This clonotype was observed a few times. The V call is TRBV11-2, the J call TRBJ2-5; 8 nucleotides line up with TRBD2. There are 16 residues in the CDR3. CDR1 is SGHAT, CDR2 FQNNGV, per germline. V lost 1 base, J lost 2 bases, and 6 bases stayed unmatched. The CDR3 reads CASSLVGGGPQETQYF. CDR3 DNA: TGTGCCAGCAGCTTAGTGGGCGGGGGGCCTCAAGAGACCCAGTACTTC.

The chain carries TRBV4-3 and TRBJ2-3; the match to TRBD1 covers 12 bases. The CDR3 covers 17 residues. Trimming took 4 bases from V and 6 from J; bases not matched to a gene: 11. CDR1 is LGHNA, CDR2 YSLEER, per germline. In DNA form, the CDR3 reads TGCGCCAGCAGCCGCTCCGGGACAGGGGGCTTGGCGGATACGCAGTATTTT. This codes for CASSRSGTGGLADTQYF.

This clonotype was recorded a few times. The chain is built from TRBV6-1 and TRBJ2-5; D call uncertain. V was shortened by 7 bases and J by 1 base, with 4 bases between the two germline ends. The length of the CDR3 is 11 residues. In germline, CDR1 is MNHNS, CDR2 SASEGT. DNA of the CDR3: TGTGCCAGCATGGGCCAAGAGACCCAGTACTTC. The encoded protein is CASMGQETQYF.

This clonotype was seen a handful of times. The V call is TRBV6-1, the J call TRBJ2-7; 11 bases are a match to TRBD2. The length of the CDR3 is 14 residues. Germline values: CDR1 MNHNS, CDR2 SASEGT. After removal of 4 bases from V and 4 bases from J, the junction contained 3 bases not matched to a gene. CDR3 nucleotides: TGTGCCAGCAGTGCGACTAGCGGGAAGTACGAGCAGTACTTC. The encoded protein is CASSATSGKYEQYF.

The CDR3 region has the DNA TGTGCCAGCAGTCCCCGGGATCGTGGCTACACCTTC. It codes for CASSPRDRGYTF. This chain joins TRBV12-3 or TRBV12-4 and TRBJ1-2; no clear D gene. Trimming stripped 5 bases from V and 7 bases from J, with 11 bases between. There are 12 residues in the CDR3.

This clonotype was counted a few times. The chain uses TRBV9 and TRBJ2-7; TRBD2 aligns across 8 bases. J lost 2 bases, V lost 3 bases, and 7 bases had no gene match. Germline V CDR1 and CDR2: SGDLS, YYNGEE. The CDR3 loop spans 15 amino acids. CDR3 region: CASSARGANPYEQYF. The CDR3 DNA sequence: TGTGCCAGCAGCGCGCGGGGGGCCAACCCCTACGAGCAGTACTTC.

Here the CDR3 DNA reads TGTGCCAGCAGCGTAGCGACAGGGGAATCACCCCTCCACTTT. It specifies CASSVATGESPLHF. The gene calls are TRBV9 and TRBJ1-6; 8 positions agree with TRBD1. V trimming: 0 bases; J trimming: 10 bases; junction bases outside the gene matches: 3. Germline V CDR1 and CDR2: SGDLS, YYNGEE. This CDR3 comprises 14 residues.

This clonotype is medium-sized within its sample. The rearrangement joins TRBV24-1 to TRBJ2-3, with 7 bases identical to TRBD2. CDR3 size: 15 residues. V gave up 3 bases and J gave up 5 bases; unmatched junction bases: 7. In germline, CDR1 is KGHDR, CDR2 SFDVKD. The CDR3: CATSDPRGYGDTQYF. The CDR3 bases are TGTGCCACCAGTGATCCGCGGGGGTACGGAGATACGCAGTATTTT.

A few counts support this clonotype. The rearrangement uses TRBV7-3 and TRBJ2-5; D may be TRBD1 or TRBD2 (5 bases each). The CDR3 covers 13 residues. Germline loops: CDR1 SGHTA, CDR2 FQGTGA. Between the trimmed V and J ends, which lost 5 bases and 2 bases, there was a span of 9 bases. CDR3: CASSPWGQETQYF. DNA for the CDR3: TGTGCCAGCAGCCCCTGGGGGCAAGAGACCCAGTACTTC.